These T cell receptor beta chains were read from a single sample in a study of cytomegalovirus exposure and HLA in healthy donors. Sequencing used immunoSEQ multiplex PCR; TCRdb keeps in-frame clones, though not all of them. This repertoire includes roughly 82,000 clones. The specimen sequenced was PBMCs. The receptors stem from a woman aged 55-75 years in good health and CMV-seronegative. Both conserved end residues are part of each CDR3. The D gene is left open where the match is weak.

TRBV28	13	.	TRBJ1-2	CASSSGDPYGYTF	TGTGCCAGCAGTTCGGGAGACCCCTATGGCTACACCTTC
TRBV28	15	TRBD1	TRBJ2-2	CASSGQGARTGELFF	TGTGCCAGCAGTGGTCAGGGGGCGCGAACCGGGGAGCTGTTTTTT
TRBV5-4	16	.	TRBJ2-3	CASSTPSRPSTDTQYF	TGTGCCAGCAGCACACCTAGTAGGCCTAGCACAGATACGCAGTATTTT
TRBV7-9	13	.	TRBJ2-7	CASSPGYSYEQYF	TGTGCCAGCAGCCCCGGTTACTCCTACGAGCAGTACTTC
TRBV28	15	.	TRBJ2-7	CASILSAGQGGEQYF	TGTGCCAGCATTCTTTCAGCGGGCCAGGGCGGCGAGCAGTACTTC
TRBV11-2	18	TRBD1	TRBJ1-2	CASSLARQGASFFYGYTF	TGTGCCAGCAGCTTAGCCCGACAGGGGGCATCCTTCTTCTATGGCTACACCTTC
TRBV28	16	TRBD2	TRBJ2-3	CASSLNPSGRPDTQYF	TGTGCCAGCAGTTTAAATCCTAGCGGGAGACCAGATACGCAGTATTTT
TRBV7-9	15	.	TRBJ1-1	CASSLVGGAHTEAFF	TGTGCCAGCAGCTTAGTGGGGGGGGCGCACACTGAAGCTTTCTTT
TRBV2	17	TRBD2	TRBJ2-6	CASSRGLVRSGANVLTF	TGTGCCAGCAGTCGGGGACTAGTTAGGTCTGGGGCCAACGTCCTGACTTTC
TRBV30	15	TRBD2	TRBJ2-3	CAWRTSGRGADTQYF	TGTGCCTGGAGGACTAGCGGGAGGGGTGCAGATACGCAGTATTTT
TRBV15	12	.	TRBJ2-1	CATSRFGDEQFF	TGTGCCACCAGCAGATTTGGAGATGAGCAGTTCTTC
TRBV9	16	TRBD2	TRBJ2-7	CASSESTSGNSYEQYF	TGTGCCAGCAGCGAATCGACTAGCGGGAACTCCTACGAGCAGTACTTC
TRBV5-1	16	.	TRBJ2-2	CASSLTASPDTGELFF	TGCGCCAGCAGCTTAACAGCCTCACCAGACACCGGGGAGCTGTTTTTT
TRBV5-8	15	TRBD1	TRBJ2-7	CASSLTGQGMNEQYF	TGTGCCAGCAGCTTGACAGGACAGGGTATGAACGAGCAGTACTTC
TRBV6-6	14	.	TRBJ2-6	CASSPFGMANVLTF	TGTGCCAGCAGCCCTTTCGGGATGGCCAACGTCCTGACTTTC
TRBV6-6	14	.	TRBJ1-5	CASRSHVDNQPQHF	TGTGCCAGCAGAAGCCACGTAGATAATCAGCCCCAGCATTTT
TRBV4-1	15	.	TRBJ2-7	CASSQVSAGNYEQYF	TGCGCCAGCAGCCAAGTCTCCGCGGGAAACTACGAGCAGTACTTC
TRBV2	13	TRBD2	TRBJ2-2	CASSTGLAGELFF	TGTGCCAGCAGTACTGGACTAGCCGGGGAGCTGTTTTTT
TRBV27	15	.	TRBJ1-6	CASSYGVLFNSPLHF	TGTGCCAGCAGCTACGGGGTTCTGTTTAATTCACCCCTCCACTTT
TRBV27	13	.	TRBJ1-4	CASSRGGNEKLFF	TGTGCCAGCAGCAGGGGTGGTAATGAAAAACTGTTTTTT
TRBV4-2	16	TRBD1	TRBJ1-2	CASSQGQGLLNYGYTF	TGTGCCAGCAGCCAAGGACAGGGCCTCCTAAACTATGGCTACACCTTC
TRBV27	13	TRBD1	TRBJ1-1	CASRGTGNTEAFF	TGTGCCAGCAGAGGGACAGGGAACACTGAAGCTTTCTTT
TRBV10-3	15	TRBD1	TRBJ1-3	CAISTTGGSGNTIYF	TGTGCCATCAGCACGACAGGGGGCTCTGGAAACACCATATATTTT
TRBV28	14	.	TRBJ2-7	CASSLGGYGNEQYF	TGTGCCAGCAGTTTGGGGGGTTATGGGAACGAGCAGTACTTC
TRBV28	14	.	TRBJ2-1	CASSLGGKYNEQFF	TGTGCCAGCAGTTTAGGCGGGAAGTACAATGAGCAGTTCTTC
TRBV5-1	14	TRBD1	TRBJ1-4	CASSFGQGDEKLFF	TGCGCCAGCAGCTTCGGACAGGGGGACGAAAAACTGTTTTTT
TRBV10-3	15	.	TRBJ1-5	CAISEGWEGNQPQHF	TGTGCCATCAGTGAGGGCTGGGAGGGCAATCAGCCCCAGCATTTT
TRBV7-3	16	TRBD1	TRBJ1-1	CASSAGIQGQDTEAFF	TGTGCCAGCAGCGCTGGAATACAGGGGCAGGACACTGAAGCTTTCTTT
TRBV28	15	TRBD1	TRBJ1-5	CASSSGQGLDQPQHF	TGTGCCAGCAGTTCTGGACAGGGGTTAGATCAGCCCCAGCATTTT
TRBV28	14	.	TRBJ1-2	CASTDPDRIYGYTF	TGTGCCAGCACCGACCCCGACAGGATTTATGGCTACACCTTC
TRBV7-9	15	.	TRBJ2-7	CASSRQGTVKYEQYF	TGTGCCAGCAGCCGCCAGGGGACGGTAAAATACGAGCAGTACTTC
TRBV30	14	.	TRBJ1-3	CAWSGQLSGNTIYF	TGTGCCTGGAGTGGTCAACTCTCTGGAAACACCATATATTTT
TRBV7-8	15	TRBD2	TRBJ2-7	CASSFFWGGSYEQYF	TGTGCCAGCAGCTTTTTCTGGGGAGGGTCCTACGAGCAGTACTTC
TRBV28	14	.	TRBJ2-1	CASTDTASYNEQFF	TGTGCCAGCACGGACACAGCGTCCTACAATGAGCAGTTCTTC
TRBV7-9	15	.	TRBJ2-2	CASSSTSRNTGELFF	TGTGCCAGCAGCTCAACTAGCAGGAACACCGGGGAGCTGTTTTTT
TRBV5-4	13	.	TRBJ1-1	CASSLAEGTEAFF	TGTGCCAGCAGCTTGGCCGAGGGCACTGAAGCTTTCTTT
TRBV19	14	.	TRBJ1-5	CASSIQGSNQPQHF	TGTGCCAGTAGTATCCAGGGGTCAAATCAGCCCCAGCATTTT
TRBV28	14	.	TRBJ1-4	CASSLGQGLEKLFF	TGTGCCAGCAGTTTAGGGCAGGGCCTGGAAAAACTGTTTTTT
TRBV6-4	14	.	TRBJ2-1	CASRVVATSNEQFF	TGTGCCAGCAGGGTGGTTGCGACTAGCAATGAGCAGTTCTTC
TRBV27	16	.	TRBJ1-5	CASTVTGTGHNQPQHF	TGTGCCAGCACCGTAACAGGGACGGGGCATAATCAGCCCCAGCATTTT
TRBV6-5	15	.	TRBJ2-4	CASTIIVFGQHIQYF	TGTGCCAGCACCATTATAGTGTTCGGACAGCACATTCAGTACTTC
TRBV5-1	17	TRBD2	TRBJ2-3	CASSPTGTRKGEDTQYF	TGCGCCAGCAGCCCGACCGGGACTAGGAAGGGTGAAGATACGCAGTATTTT
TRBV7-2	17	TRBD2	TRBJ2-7	CASSLAVSSGSPHEQYF	TGTGCCAGCAGCTTAGCGGTGTCTAGCGGGAGTCCCCACGAGCAGTACTTC
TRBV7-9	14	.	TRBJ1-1	CASSLSSGVSEAFF	TGTGCCAGCAGCTTAAGTTCAGGGGTGTCTGAAGCTTTCTTT
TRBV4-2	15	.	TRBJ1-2	CASSQDSGGNYGYTF	TGTGCCAGCAGCCAAGATTCGGGGGGCAACTATGGCTACACCTTC
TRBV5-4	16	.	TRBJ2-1	CASSRTGTGGVLEQFF	TGTGCCAGCAGCAGGACCGGGACTGGAGGGGTTCTAGAGCAGTTCTTC
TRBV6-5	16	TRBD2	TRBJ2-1	CASSHSGLAGVNEQFF	TGTGCCAGCAGTCACTCCGGACTAGCGGGAGTTAATGAGCAGTTCTTC
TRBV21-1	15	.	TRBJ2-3	CATILSGCSTDTQYF	TGTGCCACCATCCTATCCGGTTGTAGCACAGATACGCAGTATTTT
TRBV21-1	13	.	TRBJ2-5	CASSADSPQTQYF	TGTGCCAGCAGCGCCGACTCCCCTCAGACCCAGTACTTC
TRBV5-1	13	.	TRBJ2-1	CASSPPARQIQFF	TGCGCCAGCAGCCCCCCGGCTCGACAGATACAGTTCTTC
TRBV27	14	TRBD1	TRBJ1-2	CASGRDRDIYGYTF	TGTGCCAGCGGCCGGGACAGGGATATTTATGGCTACACCTTC
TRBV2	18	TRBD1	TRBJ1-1	CASSTPRDRDQKNTEAFF	TGTGCCAGCAGTACCCCCCGGGACAGGGACCAAAAGAACACTGAAGCTTTCTTT
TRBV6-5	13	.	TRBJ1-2	CASSLEGNYGYTF	TGTGCCAGCAGTCTTGAGGGTAACTATGGCTACACCTTC
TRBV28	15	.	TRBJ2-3	CASSVYRQGTDTQYF	TGTGCCAGCTCAGTTTATCGACAGGGCACAGATACGCAGTATTTT
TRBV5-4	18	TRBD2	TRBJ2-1	CASSLGLAGGKKYNEQFF	TGTGCCAGCAGCTTGGGTTTAGCGGGAGGTAAAAAATACAATGAGCAGTTCTTC
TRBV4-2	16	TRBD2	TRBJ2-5	CASSQGALAGQETQYF	TGTGCCAGCAGCCAAGGGGCACTAGCGGGTCAGGAGACCCAGTACTTC
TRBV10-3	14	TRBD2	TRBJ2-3	CAIRRTSGMDTQYF	TGTGCCATCAGAAGGACTAGCGGGATGGATACGCAGTATTTT
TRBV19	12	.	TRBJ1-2	CATHRLIYGYTF	TGTGCCACGCACAGGTTAATCTATGGCTACACCTTC